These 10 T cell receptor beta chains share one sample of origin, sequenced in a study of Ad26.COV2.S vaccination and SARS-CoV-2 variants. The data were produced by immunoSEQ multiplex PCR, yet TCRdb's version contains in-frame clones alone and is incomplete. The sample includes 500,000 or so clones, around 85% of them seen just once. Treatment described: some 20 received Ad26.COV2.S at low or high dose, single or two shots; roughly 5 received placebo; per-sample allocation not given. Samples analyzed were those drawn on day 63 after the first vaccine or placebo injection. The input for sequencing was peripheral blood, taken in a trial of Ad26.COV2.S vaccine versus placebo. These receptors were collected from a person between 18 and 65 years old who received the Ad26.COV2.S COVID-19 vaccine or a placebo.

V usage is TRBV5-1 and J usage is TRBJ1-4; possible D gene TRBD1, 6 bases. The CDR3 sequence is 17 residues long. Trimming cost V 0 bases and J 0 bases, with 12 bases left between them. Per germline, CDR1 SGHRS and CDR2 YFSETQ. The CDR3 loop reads CASSLGQARATNEKLFF. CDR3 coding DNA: TGCGCCAGCAGCTTGGGACAGGCACGAGCAACTAATGAAAAACTGTTTTTT.

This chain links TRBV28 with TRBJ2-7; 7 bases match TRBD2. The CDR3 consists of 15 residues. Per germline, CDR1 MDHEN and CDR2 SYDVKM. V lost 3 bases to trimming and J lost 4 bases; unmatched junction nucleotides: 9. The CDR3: CASSFTGGLAYEQYF. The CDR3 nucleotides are TGTGCCAGCAGTTTTACGGGGGGATTGGCGTACGAGCAGTACTTC.

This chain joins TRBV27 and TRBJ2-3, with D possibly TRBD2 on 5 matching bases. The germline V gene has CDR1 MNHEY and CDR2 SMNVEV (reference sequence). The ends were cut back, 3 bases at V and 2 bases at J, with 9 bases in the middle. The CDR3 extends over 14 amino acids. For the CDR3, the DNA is TGTGCCAGCAGTTTTGGCGGACTCACAGATACGCAGTATTTT. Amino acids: CASSFGGLTDTQYF.

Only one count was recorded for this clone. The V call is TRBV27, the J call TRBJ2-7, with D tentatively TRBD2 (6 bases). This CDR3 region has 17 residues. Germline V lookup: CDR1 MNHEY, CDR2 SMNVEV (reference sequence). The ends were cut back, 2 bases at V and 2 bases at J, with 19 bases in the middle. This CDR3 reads CASSLKGAGRGTYEQYF. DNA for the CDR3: TGTGCCAGCAGTTTAAAGGGCGCGGGGCGCGGGACCTACGAGCAGTACTTC.

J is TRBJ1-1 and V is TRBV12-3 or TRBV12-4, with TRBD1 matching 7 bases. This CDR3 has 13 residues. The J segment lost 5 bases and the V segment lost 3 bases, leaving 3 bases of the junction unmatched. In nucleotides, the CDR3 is TGTGCCAGCAGTTTCACAGGGGTTACTGAAGCTTTCTTT. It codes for CASSFTGVTEAFF.

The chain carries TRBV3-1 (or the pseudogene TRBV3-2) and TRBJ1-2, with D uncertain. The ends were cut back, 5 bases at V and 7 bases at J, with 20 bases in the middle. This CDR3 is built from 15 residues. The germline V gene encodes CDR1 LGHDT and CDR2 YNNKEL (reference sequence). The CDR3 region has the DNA TGTGCCAGCAGCTCCCGCGGGTTAGGTTCGGGTGGCTACACCTTC. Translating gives CASSSRGLGSGGYTF.

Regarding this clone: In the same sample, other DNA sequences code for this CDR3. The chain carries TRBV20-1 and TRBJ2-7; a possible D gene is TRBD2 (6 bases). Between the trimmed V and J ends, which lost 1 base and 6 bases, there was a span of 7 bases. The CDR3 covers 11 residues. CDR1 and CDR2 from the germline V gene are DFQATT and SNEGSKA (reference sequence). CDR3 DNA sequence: TGCAGTGCTAGAGTGGGAGGCGAGCAGTACTTC. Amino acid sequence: CSARVGGEQYF.

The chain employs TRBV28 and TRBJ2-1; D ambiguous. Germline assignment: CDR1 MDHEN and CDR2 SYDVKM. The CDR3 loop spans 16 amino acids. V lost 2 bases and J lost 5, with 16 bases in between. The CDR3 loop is CASSLRSGQMNNEQFF. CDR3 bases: TGTGCCAGCAGTTTACGATCCGGGCAGATGAACAATGAGCAGTTCTTC.

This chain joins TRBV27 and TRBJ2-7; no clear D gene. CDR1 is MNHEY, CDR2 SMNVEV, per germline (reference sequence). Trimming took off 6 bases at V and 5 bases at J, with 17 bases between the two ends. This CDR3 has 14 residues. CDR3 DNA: TGTGCCAGCAGCTCCGGCCGGCTGTGGGACGAGCAGTACTTC. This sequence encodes CASSSGRLWDEQYF.

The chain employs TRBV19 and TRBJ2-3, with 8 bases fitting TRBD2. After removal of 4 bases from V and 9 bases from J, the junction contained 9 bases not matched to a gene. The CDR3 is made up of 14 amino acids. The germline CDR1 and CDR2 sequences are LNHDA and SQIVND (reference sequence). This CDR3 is CASSTLAGQSTQYF. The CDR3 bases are TGTGCCAGTAGTACCCTAGCGGGCCAATCCACGCAGTATTTT.